This T cell receptor (beta chain) was sequenced for a study of T cells after yellow fever vaccination. This clonotype showed up just a few times. TCRdb reprocessed the 5' RACE reads via MiXCR and lists one record per CDR3 protein. Of some 300,000 distinct CDR3 sequences detected, 8.7% appear once; the ten largest clones hold over 3%. The sequenced sample was CD4+ T cells sorted from PBMCs, obtained 5 days after the yellow fever booster vaccination. The sequence came from a man between 18 and 35 years old who received the YFV17D yellow fever vaccine.

CDR3 sequence reads: CASSPPNRWNSPLHF. In DNA form, the CDR3 reads TGTGCCAGCAGCCCCCCTAATAGGTGGAATTCACCCCTCCACTTT. The chain recombines TRBV3-1 with TRBJ1-6; no definite D call. Between the trimmed V and J ends, which lost 4 bases and 7 bases, there was a span of 14 bases. Germline V gives CDR1 LGHDT, CDR2 YNNKEL (reference sequence). The CDR3 extends over 15 amino acids.